This is a list of T cell receptor beta chains from one sample in a study of T cell changes during pregnancy in multiple sclerosis. TCRdb keeps only in-frame clones here, not all; method: immunoSEQ multiplex PCR. The sample lists about 92,000 clones; around 93% were seen once. The starting material was peripheral blood, obtained in the first trimester of pregnancy. The receptors were sampled from a female donor with multiple sclerosis, enrolled in a pregnancy study. Each CDR3 is given with its conserved first and last residue. A D gene is named only where the DNA matches it firmly. Not all rows give a size; the values are once, few, many and, for expanded clones, a class.

clone_size d_call j_call v_call cdr3_aa cdr3_nt
. TRBD1 TRBJ1-1 TRBV5-1 CASSPRDRPTEAFF TGCGCCAGCAGCCCTAGGGACAGGCCCACTGAAGCTTTCTTT
. . TRBJ1-5 TRBV19 CASSLLSDQPQHF TGTGCCAGTAGTTTGCTTTCGGATCAGCCCCAGCATTTT
. . TRBJ1-3 TRBV5-6 CASSLMGGPGNTIYF TGTGCCAGCAGCTTGATGGGTGGGCCTGGAAACACCATATATTTT
. . TRBJ2-7 TRBV5-1 CASSRDSYEQYF TGCGCCAGCAGCCGTGACAGCTACGAGCAGTACTTC
. . TRBJ1-2 TRBV4-1 CASSQELAVRAYRYTF TGCGCCAGCAGCCAAGAGTTGGCAGTGAGGGCTTATCGCTACACCTTC
. TRBD1 TRBJ1-6 TRBV7-3 CASSARTGGPLHF TGTGCCAGCAGCGCCCGGACAGGGGGTCCCCTCCACTTT
. . TRBJ1-1 TRBV7-9 CASRDLLNTEAFF TGTGCCAGCAGGGACTTATTGAACACTGAAGCTTTCTTT
. TRBD1 TRBJ1-1 TRBV18 CASSPISGQGDAFF TGTGCCAGCTCACCTATCTCGGGACAGGGGGATGCTTTCTTT
. . TRBJ2-3 TRBV7-2 CASSLPKRGAADTQYF TGTGCCAGCAGCTTGCCCAAACGGGGGGCTGCAGATACGCAGTATTTT
. TRBD1 TRBJ1-4 TRBV5-1 CASSSGTGDEKLFF TGCGCCAGCAGCTCCGGGACAGGGGATGAAAAACTGTTTTTT
. . TRBJ1-3 TRBV6-1 CASSAGTINTIYF TGTGCCAGCAGTGCGGGGACAATAAACACCATATATTTT
once TRBD1 TRBJ2-3 TRBV5-8 CASSLAPTGADTQYF TGTGCCAGCAGCTTGGCTCCAACAGGGGCAGATACGCAGTATTTT
. . TRBJ2-3 TRBV2 CASSEMVPRGDTQYF TGTGCCAGCAGTGAGATGGTTCCCCGGGGAGATACGCAGTATTTT
. . TRBJ2-5 TRBV7-7 CASSYSQNQETQYF TGTGCTAGCAGCTACAGCCAAAACCAAGAGACCCAGTACTTC
. TRBD2 TRBJ2-2 TRBV6-6 CASSGLAGANGELFF TGTGCCAGCAGTGGACTAGCGGGGGCGAACGGGGAGCTGTTTTTT
. . TRBJ2-2 TRBV5-4 CASSRYRERNTGELFF TGTGCCAGCAGCCGTTACCGGGAGAGGAACACCGGGGAGCTGTTTTTT
. TRBD2 TRBJ2-7 TRBV5-1 CASSSGTSLYEQYF TGCGCCAGCAGTAGCGGGACGAGCCTCTACGAGCAGTACTTC
. . TRBJ1-6 TRBV11-1 CASSLAGYSPLHF TGTGCCAGCAGCTTGGCCGGGTATTCACCCCTCCACTTT
. . TRBJ1-4 TRBV11-2 CASSPPPSGLNEKLFF TGTGCCAGCAGCCCACCCCCTTCAGGGCTTAATGAAAAACTGTTTTTT
. TRBD1 TRBJ1-6 TRBV7-9 CASSPGTGYPSNNSPLHF TGTGCCAGCAGCCCCGGGACAGGGTATCCCTCCAATAATTCACCCCTCCACTTT
. TRBD1 TRBJ1-2 TRBV6-6 CASSYADRPNYGYTF TGTGCCAGCAGTTATGCGGACAGGCCTAACTATGGCTACACCTTC
. TRBD1 TRBJ2-7 TRBV11-2 CASSSTGVPYEQYF TGTGCCAGCAGCTCGACAGGGGTCCCGTACGAGCAGTACTTC
. TRBD1 TRBJ2-1 TRBV9 CASSGDRGYNEQFF TGTGCCAGCAGCGGGGACAGGGGATACAATGAGCAGTTCTTC
few TRBD1 TRBJ1-5 TRBV2 CASSDGTGGLQPQHF TGTGCCAGCAGTGACGGGACAGGGGGTCTTCAGCCCCAGCATTTT
. . TRBJ1-6 TRBV2 CASSLTRQAPNSPLHF TGTGCCAGCAGCCTAACCAGACAGGCACCTAATTCACCCCTCCACTTT
. . TRBJ1-6 TRBV11-2 CASSFETGPNSPLHF TGTGCCAGCAGCTTCGAGACAGGACCAAATTCACCCCTCCACTTT
. TRBD1 TRBJ1-3 TRBV9 CASSPTGDGNTIYF TGTGCCAGCAGCCCCACAGGGGACGGAAACACCATATATTTT
. . TRBJ1-2 TRBV6-1 CATAPTYSNYGYTF TGTGCCACCGCCCCGACATATTCTAACTATGGCTACACCTTC
. . TRBJ1-5 TRBV19 CASSIEGGNQPQHF TGTGCCAGTAGTATCGAGGGGGGCAATCAGCCCCAGCATTTT
. TRBD2 TRBJ2-3 TRBV4-2 CASSPLAGSTDTQYF TGTGCCAGCAGCCCACTAGCGGGGAGCACAGATACGCAGTATTTT
. TRBD1 TRBJ2-7 TRBV18 CASSPKTGGGEQYF TGTGCCAGCTCACCAAAGACAGGGGGGGGCGAGCAGTACTTC
. . TRBJ1-1 TRBV6-1 CASSEPGQNTEAFF TGTGCCAGCAGTGAGCCGGGACAGAACACTGAAGCTTTCTTT
. . TRBJ1-2 TRBV5-6 CASSFRTASNYGYTF TGTGCCAGCAGCTTTCGAACAGCTTCTAACTATGGCTACACCTTC
. TRBD1 TRBJ2-6 TRBV4-1 CASSQGGAQGAGANVLTF TGCGCCAGCAGCCAAGGGGGGGCACAGGGGGCTGGGGCCAACGTCCTGACTTTC
. . TRBJ2-1 TRBV7-6 CASSLEVRGSSSYGEQFF TGTGCCAGCAGCTTAGAAGTACGGGGAAGTAGCTCCTACGGTGAGCAGTTCTTC
. . TRBJ2-7 TRBV7-8 CASRGTEYEQYF TGTGCCAGCAGGGGCACGGAATACGAGCAGTACTTC
. . TRBJ2-2 TRBV19 CASTFSAGANTGELFF TGTGCCAGTACCTTCTCCGCGGGGGCCAACACCGGGGAGCTGTTTTTT
. TRBD2 TRBJ2-2 TRBV7-6 CASSSSGGARGGELFF TGTGCCAGCAGCTCAAGCGGGGGGGCCCGCGGCGGGGAGCTGTTTTTT
. . TRBJ2-5 TRBV15 CATSRDLLETQYF TGTGCCACCAGCAGAGATCTGTTAGAGACCCAGTACTTC
. TRBD1 TRBJ1-5 TRBV27 CASSLRGPGGEGNQPQHF TGTGCCAGCAGTTTGCGAGGCCCAGGGGGCGAGGGCAATCAGCCCCAGCATTTT
. . TRBJ2-7 TRBV18 CASSVGHPYEQYF TGTGCCAGCTCGGTGGGGCATCCCTACGAGCAGTACTTC
. . TRBJ1-4 TRBV4-1 CASSQDGGVWEKLFF TGCGCCAGCAGCCAAGATGGGGGGGTGTGGGAAAAACTGTTTTTT
. . TRBJ2-3 TRBV30 CAWTMFGGATDTQYF TGTGCCTGGACCATGTTTGGGGGGGCGACTGATACGCAGTATTTT
. TRBD1 TRBJ1-1 TRBV6-6 CASSRDRTNTEAFF TGTGCCAGCAGTCGGGACAGGACAAACACTGAAGCTTTCTTT
. . TRBJ2-2 TRBV5-4 CASSSQGGDTGELFF TGTGCCAGCAGCTCTCAAGGGGGGGACACCGGGGAGCTGTTTTTT
once TRBD1 TRBJ2-7 TRBV4-1 CASSLVAGQGAREQYF TGCGCCAGCAGCCTAGTCGCGGGACAGGGGGCGAGAGAGCAGTACTTC
once . TRBJ2-5 TRBV27 CASSVVGTETQYF TGTGCCAGCAGCGTAGTCGGTACCGAGACCCAGTACTTC
. TRBD1 TRBJ2-2 TRBV6-5 CASSPAGGSSGELFF TGTGCCAGCAGTCCGGCAGGGGGCTCGAGCGGGGAGCTGTTTTTT
. . TRBJ2-5 TRBV6-5 CASSSGRITQETQYF TGTGCCAGCAGTTCGGGTCGGATAACCCAAGAGACCCAGTACTTC